Listed here are 5 T cell receptor beta chains from one sample, sequenced in a study of cytomegalovirus exposure and HLA in healthy donors. Primers for the PCR totalled 60 Vbeta and 13 Jbeta. Clones were sequenced by immunoSEQ multiplex PCR, and TCRdb holds only the in-frame ones, with some missing. This table holds some 190,000 clones, over 80% found once. Specimen: PBMCs. These receptors were obtained from a boy between 2 and 15 years old in good health and CMV-seronegative.

J is TRBJ2-7 and V is TRBV27; 10 nucleotides line up with TRBD2. Germline CDR1 is MNHEY and CDR2 is SMNVEV (reference sequence). CDR3 length equals 15 residues. The J segment lost 4 bases and the V segment lost 5 bases, leaving 8 bases of the junction unmatched. CDR3 amino acids: CASSISSGRGYEQYF. CDR3 in DNA: TGTGCCAGCAGTATCTCTAGCGGGAGAGGGTACGAGCAGTACTTC.

J is TRBJ1-5 and V is TRBV6-1; no reliable D call. This CDR3 contains 14 residues. V was shortened by 4 bases and J by 4 bases, with 11 bases between the two germline ends. Germline-derived CDR1 and CDR2 are MNHNS and SASEGT. The CDR3 here is CASSGGGYNQPQHF. The CDR3 nucleotides read TGTGCCAGCAGTGGCGGTGGTTATAATCAGCCCCAGCATTTT.

The V and J genes are TRBV18 and TRBJ2-5; maybe TRBD1 (5 bases). The length of the CDR3 is 12 residues. Germline V gene sequence: CDR1 KGHSH, CDR2 LQKENI. V was trimmed by 5 bases and J by 4 bases, leaving 8 bases between them. The CDR3 loop is CASSTDRETQYF. The CDR3 region has the DNA TGTGCCAGCTCAACCGACAGAGAGACCCAGTACTTC.

The chain employs TRBV7-2 and TRBJ1-1; D not resolved. CDR3 length: 13 amino acids. Trimming removed 0 bases at V and 1 base at J, with 3 bases between. CDR1 SGHTA and CDR2 FQGNSA come from the germline V gene. CDR3 residues: CASSLARNTEAFF. DNA for the CDR3: TGTGCCAGCAGCTTAGCCAGGAACACTGAAGCTTTCTTT.

The V gene is TRBV6-5, the J gene TRBJ2-2; 7 bases align to TRBD1. The CDR3 spans 13 residues. CDR1 and CDR2 (germline): MNHEY, SVGAGI. V lost 6 bases and J lost 6; bases outside the gene matches: 4. The CDR3 DNA reads as TGTGCCAGCAGGACAGGGACCGCCGGGGAGCTGTTTTTT. This encodes CASRTGTAGELFF.